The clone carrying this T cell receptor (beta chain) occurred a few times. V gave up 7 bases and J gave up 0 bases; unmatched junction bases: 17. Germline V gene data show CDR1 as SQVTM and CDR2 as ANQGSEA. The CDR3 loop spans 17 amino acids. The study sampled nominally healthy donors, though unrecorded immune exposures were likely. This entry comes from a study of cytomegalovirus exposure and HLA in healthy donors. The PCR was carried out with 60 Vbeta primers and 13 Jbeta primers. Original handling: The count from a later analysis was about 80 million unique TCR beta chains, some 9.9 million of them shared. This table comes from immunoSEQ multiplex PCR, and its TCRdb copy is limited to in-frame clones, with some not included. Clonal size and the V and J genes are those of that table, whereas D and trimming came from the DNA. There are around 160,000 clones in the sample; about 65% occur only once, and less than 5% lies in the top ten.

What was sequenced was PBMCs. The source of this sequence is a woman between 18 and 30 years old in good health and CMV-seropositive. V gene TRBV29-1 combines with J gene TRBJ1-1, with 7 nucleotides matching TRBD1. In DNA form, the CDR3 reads TGCAGCGCCGGCCAAGCGGAGACAGGGCTTATGAACACTGAAGCTTTCTTT. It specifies CSAGQAETGLMNTEAFF.